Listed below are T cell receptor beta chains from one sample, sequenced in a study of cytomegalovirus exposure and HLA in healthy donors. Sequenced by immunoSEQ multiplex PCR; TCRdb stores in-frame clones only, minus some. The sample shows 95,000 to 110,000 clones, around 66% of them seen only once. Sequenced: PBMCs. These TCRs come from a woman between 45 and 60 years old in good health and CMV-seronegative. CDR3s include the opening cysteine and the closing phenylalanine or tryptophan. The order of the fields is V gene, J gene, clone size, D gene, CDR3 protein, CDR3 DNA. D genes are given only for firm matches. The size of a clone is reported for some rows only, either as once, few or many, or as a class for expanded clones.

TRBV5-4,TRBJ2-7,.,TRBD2,CASSHGGLAGYEQYF,TGTGCCAGCAGCCATGGGGGACTAGCGGGTTACGAGCAGTACTTC
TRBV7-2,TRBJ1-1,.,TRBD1,CASSLLTGEAFF,TGTGCCAGCAGCTTACTGACAGGGGAGGCTTTCTTT
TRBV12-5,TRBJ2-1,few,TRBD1,CASGGDRAYNEQFF,TGTGCTAGTGGCGGGGACAGGGCGTACAATGAGCAGTTCTTC
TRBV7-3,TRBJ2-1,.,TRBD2,CASSTSTSEVSEQFF,TGTGCCAGCAGCACATCGACTAGCGAAGTAAGTGAGCAGTTCTTC
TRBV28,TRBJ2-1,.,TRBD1,CASNRQGLYNEQFF,TGTGCCAGCAACCGACAGGGTCTTTACAATGAGCAGTTCTTC
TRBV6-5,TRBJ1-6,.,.,CASSYSMFSGNSPLHF,TGTGCCAGCAGTTACTCGATGTTTTCAGGGAATTCACCCCTCCACTTT
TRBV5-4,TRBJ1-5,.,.,CASSFFSPAGNQPQHF,TGTGCCAGCAGCTTCTTCTCTCCGGCGGGAAATCAGCCCCAGCATTTT
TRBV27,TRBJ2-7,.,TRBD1,CASSRQGPYEQYF,TGTGCCAGCAGCAGACAGGGCCCATACGAGCAGTACTTC
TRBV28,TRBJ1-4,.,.,CASSSRPGRQLEEKLFF,TGTGCCAGCAGCTCCCGCCCCGGCCGACAGCTAGAGGAAAAACTGTTTTTT
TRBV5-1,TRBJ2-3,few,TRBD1,CASSNRDRGTDTQYF,TGCGCCAGCAGCAACCGGGACAGGGGTACAGATACGCAGTATTTT
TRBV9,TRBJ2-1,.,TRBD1,CASSVAPRDRGPNEQFF,TGTGCCAGCAGCGTAGCTCCTCGGGACAGGGGTCCCAATGAGCAGTTCTTC
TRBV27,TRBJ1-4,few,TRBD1,CASRKGDRGHEKLFF,TGTGCCAGCAGAAAAGGAGACAGGGGACACGAAAAACTGTTTTTT
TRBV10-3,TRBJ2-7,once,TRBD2,CASSPGLAGNEQYF,TGTGCGTCCAGCCCCGGACTAGCGGGAAACGAGCAGTACTTC
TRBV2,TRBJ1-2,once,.,CASRRGYGYTF,TGTGCCAGCAGGCGGGGATATGGCTACACCTTC
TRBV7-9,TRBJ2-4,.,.,CASSLATIPNIQYF,TGTGCCAGCAGCTTAGCTACAATCCCAAACATTCAGTACTTC
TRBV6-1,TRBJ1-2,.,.,CASSPAAEAYGYTF,TGTGCCAGCTCCCCGGCGGCGGAGGCTTATGGCTACACCTTC
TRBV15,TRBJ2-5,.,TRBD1,CATSRAGGVETQYF,TGTGCCACCAGCAGAGCAGGGGGCGTGGAGACCCAGTACTTC
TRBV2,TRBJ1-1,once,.,CASNRLAAGTEAFF,TGTGCCAGCAACCGACTGGCGGCGGGCACTGAAGCTTTCTTT
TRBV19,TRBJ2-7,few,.,CASKPSPGAGTYEQYF,TGTGCCAGTAAACCCTCGCCAGGGGCCGGAACCTACGAGCAGTACTTC
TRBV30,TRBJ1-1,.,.,CAVGRAFTEAFF,TGTGCCGTCGGGCGGGCATTCACTGAAGCTTTCTTT